One T cell receptor (beta chain) is described in this entry. The antigen is unknown. The data derive from a study of CD8+CD57+ T cells in acquired aplastic anemia. Study-level findings and limits: Researchers reported that CD8+ Simpson's diversity was not significantly different in patients versus controls.

The CDR3 has 12 residues. CDR1 and CDR2 (germline): MNHEY, SMNVEV (reference sequence). The V end lost 9 bases, the J end lost 2 bases, and 9 bases lay between the germline ends. Investigators profiled TCR beta VDJ and CDR3 from genomic DNA template. TCRdb passed the reads through MiXCR, listing each CDR3 protein once. The data hold approximately 180,000 distinct CDR3 sequences, with 50% to 65% observed a single time. Patients picked for sequencing had shown CD8+CD57+ cell expansion detected by flow cytometry. The receptor's source is a human donor with aplastic anemia. The sample taken for sequencing was sorted CD4+, CD8+, or CD8+CD57+ T cells (not recorded which) from PBMCs. This sequence joins TRBV27 and TRBJ2-3; the D gene is possibly TRBD2 (6 bases). Written as DNA, the CDR3 is TGTGCCAGTGGAGGGTTCACAGATACGCAGTATTTT. Amino acids: CASGGFTDTQYF.